This entry concerns a single TCR beta chain. Its antigen is unidentified. The sample comes from a study of cytomegalovirus exposure and HLA in healthy donors. The primer mix had 60 Vbeta and 13 Jbeta primers. This table comes from immunoSEQ multiplex PCR, and its TCRdb copy is limited to in-frame clones, with some not included. Of more than 110,000 clones in the sample, around 77% were seen once. Germline CDR1 and CDR2: LNHNV and YYDKDF (reference sequence). J was trimmed by 4 bases and V by 4 bases; bases with no gene match: 4. The CDR3 consists of 13 residues. Study-wide points: Associated with cytomegalovirus, according to the listing, were around 170 TCR beta chains. For most TCR sequences rarity was the rule, although some public TCRs occurred in many donors. On later analysis, the bulk of CMV-associated TCR beta chains appeared to be HLA-restricted. V- and J-gene trimming in TCR beta was tied to a missense DCLRE1C variant by an analysis performed later.

The receptor was derived from a woman between 50 and 59 years old in good health and CMV-seronegative. Sequencing was carried out using PBMCs. The V and J genes are TRBV15 and TRBJ2-7; 7 bases match TRBD1. CDR3 in amino acids: CATSNSGGYEQYF. CDR3 coding DNA: TGTGCCACCAGCAACTCAGGGGGATACGAGCAGTACTTC.